This T cell receptor (beta chain) was profiled in a study of regulatory and conventional T cells in RAG deficiency. This CDR3 has 15 amino acids. V was clipped by 3 bases and J by 5 bases, with 13 bases between them. Germline CDR1 reads SGHAT; CDR2 reads FQNNGV. Repertoires were generated with immunoSEQ multiplex PCR, while TCRdb's copy carries only in-frame clones and drops some. This sample has some 23,000 clones; 85% to 95% occur once, and the top ten carry about 0.73%. The sorted conventional CD4+ T cells were CD25-low and CD127-high, with genomic DNA sequenced. The same sample was also studied in work on regulatory T cells. That source adds: Primers: 52 TRBV forward and 13 TRBJ reverse.

The sample consisted of CD4+ T cells sorted from blood. The chain is built from TRBV11-2 and TRBJ2-2, with D perhaps matching TRBD2 (5 bases). The clonotype originates from a human donor in good health. The CDR3 protein is CASSLVTSPTGELFF. The CDR3 region has the DNA TGTGCCAGCAGCTTGGTTACTAGTCCAACCGGGGAGCTGTTTTTT.